The clone carrying this TCR beta chain was seen only a few times. The CDR3 extends over 11 amino acids. CDR1 is SNHLY and CDR2 is FYNNEI in the germline V gene. The germline V and J ends were trimmed by 8 bases and 5 bases, with 7 bases remaining between them. This specimen belongs to a study of control samples from healthy donors and cancer patients. TCRdb keeps only in-frame clones here, not all; method: immunoSEQ multiplex PCR. The sample records approximately 90,000 clones, over 90% being singletons. The receptor's source is a woman younger than 45 in good health. The specimen sequenced was blood. The chain is built from TRBV2 and TRBJ2-1; no firm D call. CDR3 region: CASRRNNEQFF. In DNA form, the CDR3 reads TGTGCCAGCCGTAGAAACAATGAGCAGTTCTTC.